These T cell receptor beta chains were read from a single sample in a study of blood T cells in healthy people across ages. TCRdb analysed the 5' RACE reads with MiXCR anew, one entry per CDR3 protein. Here the sample spans 1,500,000 or so distinct CDR3 sequences, 40% to 45% being singletons. The sequenced material came from blood. These receptors came from a woman younger than 35 in good health. Both conserved end residues are part of each CDR3. The D gene is left open where the match is weak. Only some rows state a clone size, as once, few, many or a class for expanded clones.

j_call d_call clone_size v_call cdr3_nt cdr3_aa
TRBJ2-2 NA NA TRBV5-1 TGCGCCAGCAGCCCCGATCTAGGCACCGGGGAGCTGTTTTTT CASSPDLGTGELFF
TRBJ1-2 NA NA TRBV11-2 TGTGCCAGCAGCCGACTGGGAGCCGTCGATGGCTACACCTTC CASSRLGAVDGYTF
TRBJ2-7 TRBD1 few TRBV7-2 TGTGCCAGCAGCCTCACTTGGGTGAGGGACAGGGGATACCAATTCTACGAGCAGTACTTC CASSLTWVRDRGYQFYEQYF
TRBJ2-3 TRBD2 NA TRBV7-2 TGTGCCAGCAGCCGAAACCCCCGGGGACTAGCAGGAATCACAGATACGCAGTATTTT CASSRNPRGLAGITDTQYF
TRBJ2-3 TRBD1 NA TRBV25-1 TGTGCCAGCAGTGAATCGTGGGGACAGGGCACAGATACGCAGTATTTT CASSESWGQGTDTQYF
TRBJ2-5 NA few TRBV11-1 TGTGCCAGCAGCTTGGGCCGGATTGAGACCCAGTACTTC CASSLGRIETQYF
TRBJ2-3 NA few TRBV15 TGTGCCACCAGCAGAGATCAAACGAGCACAGATACGCAGTATTTT CATSRDQTSTDTQYF
TRBJ2-3 TRBD1 few TRBV5-1 TGCGCCAGCAGCTTGGAGGACAGGGGGACAGATACGCAGTATTTT CASSLEDRGTDTQYF
TRBJ2-4 NA few TRBV4-1 TGCGCCAGCAGCCCGTTACGACAAAACATTCAGTACTTC CASSPLRQNIQYF
TRBJ2-7 TRBD2 few TRBV24-1 TGTGCCACCAGTGATTTAGAGACTAGCGACTACGAGCAGTACTTC CATSDLETSDYEQYF
TRBJ2-7 NA NA TRBV12-3/TRBV12-4 TGTGCCAGCAGGGAGAAGGACAGCATCTCCTACGGGCAGTACTTC CASREKDSISYGQYF
TRBJ1-1 TRBD1 few TRBV9 TGTGCCAGCAGTGGGGACAGGGTTGCTGAAGCTTTCTTT CASSGDRVAEAFF
TRBJ1-1 NA few TRBV6-1 TGTGCCAGCAGGGAAGCTTTCTTT CASREAFF
TRBJ2-1 TRBD1 NA TRBV7-3 TGTGCCAGCAGCGTACAACCGGGACAGGAGCAGTTCTTC CASSVQPGQEQFF
TRBJ1-2 NA NA TRBV6-1 TGTGCCAGCAGTGAAGACGCGGGACCGACTCTTAATGGCTACACCTTC CASSEDAGPTLNGYTF
TRBJ2-7 NA many TRBV29-1 TGCAGCGTAGGTGACACCCCGGGCACCTACGAGCAGTACTTC CSVGDTPGTYEQYF
TRBJ1-4 NA NA TRBV18 TGTGCCAGCTCACCCGGGACCCCCTTGGAAAAACTGTTTTTT CASSPGTPLEKLFF
TRBJ2-4 TRBD1 NA TRBV20-1 TGCAGTGCTCTGGACAGGGGTGGGAATGAGCAGTACTTC CSALDRGGNEQYF